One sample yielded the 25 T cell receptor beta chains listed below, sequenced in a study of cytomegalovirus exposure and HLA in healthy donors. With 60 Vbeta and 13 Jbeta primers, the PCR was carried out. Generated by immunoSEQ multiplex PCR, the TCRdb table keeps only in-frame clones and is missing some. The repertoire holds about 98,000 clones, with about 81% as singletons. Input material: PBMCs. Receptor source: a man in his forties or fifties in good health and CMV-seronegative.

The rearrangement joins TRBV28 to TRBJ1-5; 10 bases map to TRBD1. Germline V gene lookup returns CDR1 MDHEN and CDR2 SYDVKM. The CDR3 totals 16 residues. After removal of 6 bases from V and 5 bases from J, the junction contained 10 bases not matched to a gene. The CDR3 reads CASSSTDRGPDQPQHF. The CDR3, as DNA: TGTGCCAGCAGCTCCACAGACAGGGGGCCGGATCAGCCCCAGCATTTT.

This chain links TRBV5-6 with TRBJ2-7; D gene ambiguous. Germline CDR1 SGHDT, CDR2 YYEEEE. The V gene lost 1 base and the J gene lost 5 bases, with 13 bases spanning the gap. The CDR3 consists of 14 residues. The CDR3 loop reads CASSLLAGFNEQYF. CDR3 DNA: TGTGCCAGCAGCTTGCTGGCAGGTTTTAACGAGCAGTACTTC.

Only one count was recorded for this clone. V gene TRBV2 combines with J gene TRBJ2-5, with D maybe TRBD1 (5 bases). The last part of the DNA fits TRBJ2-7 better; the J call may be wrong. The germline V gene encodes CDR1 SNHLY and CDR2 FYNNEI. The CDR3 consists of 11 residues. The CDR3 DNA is TGTGCCAGCGAGGACACTTACGAGCAGTACTTC. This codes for CASEDTYEQYF.

The CDR3 coding sequence is TGTGCCAGCAGCTTAGGGGTCCCGGGACTAGCGGGGATGGACGAGCAGTACTTC. Its protein product is CASSLGVPGLAGMDEQYF. This chain connects TRBV11-2 to TRBJ2-7; 13 bases line up with TRBD2. With V trimmed by 1 base and J by 5 bases, 11 bases remained unmatched. The CDR3 extends over 18 amino acids. CDR1 and CDR2 from the germline V gene are SGHAT and FQNNGV.

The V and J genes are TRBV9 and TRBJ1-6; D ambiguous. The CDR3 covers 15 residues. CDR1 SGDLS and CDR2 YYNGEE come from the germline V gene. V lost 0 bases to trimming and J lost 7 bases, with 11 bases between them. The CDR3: CASSVAEGANSPLHF. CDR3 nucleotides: TGTGCCAGCAGCGTAGCCGAGGGTGCAAATTCACCCCTCCACTTT. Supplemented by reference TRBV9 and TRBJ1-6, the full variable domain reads DSGVTQTPKHLITATGQRVTLRCSPRSGDLSVYWYQQSLDQGLQFLIQYYNGEERAKGNILERFSAQQFPDLHSELNLSSLELGDSALYFCASSVAEGANSPLHFGNGTRLTVT.

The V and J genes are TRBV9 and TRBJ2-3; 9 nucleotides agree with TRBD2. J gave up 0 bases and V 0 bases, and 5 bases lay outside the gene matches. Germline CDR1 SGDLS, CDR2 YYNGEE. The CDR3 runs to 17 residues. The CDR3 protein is CASSVGPSGTSTDTQYF. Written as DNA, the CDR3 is TGTGCCAGCAGCGTAGGCCCTAGCGGGACCAGCACAGATACGCAGTATTTT.

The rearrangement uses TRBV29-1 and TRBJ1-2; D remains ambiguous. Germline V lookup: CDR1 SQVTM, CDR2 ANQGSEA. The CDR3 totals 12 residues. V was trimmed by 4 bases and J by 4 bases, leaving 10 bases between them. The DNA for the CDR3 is TGCAGCGTTGCCGGCGGGAGCTATGGCTACACCTTC. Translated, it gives CSVAGGSYGYTF.

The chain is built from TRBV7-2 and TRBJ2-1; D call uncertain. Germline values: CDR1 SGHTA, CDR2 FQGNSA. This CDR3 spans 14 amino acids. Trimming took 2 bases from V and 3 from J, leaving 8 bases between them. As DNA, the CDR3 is TGTGCCAGCAGCTTACCGTCAGTCTACAATGAGCAGTTCTTC. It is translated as CASSLPSVYNEQFF.

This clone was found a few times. CDR3 sequence: CASSAPPTYEQYF. CDR3 DNA: TGTGCCAGCAGTGCCCCTCCTACCTACGAGCAGTACTTC. V and J are TRBV6-1 and TRBJ2-7; D is uncertain. Trimming left V 4 bases short and J 2 bases short, with 9 bases between. CDR3 length: 13 amino acids. The V gene's germline CDR1 is MNHNS and CDR2 SASEGT.

The chain's CDR3 is CASSLGGTGLGNTIYF. DNA for the CDR3: TGCGCCAGCAGCTTGGGGGGGACAGGACTTGGAAACACCATATATTTT. This chain joins TRBV5-1 and TRBJ1-3; 8 positions agree with TRBD1. Germline V gene data show CDR1 as SGHRS and CDR2 as YFSETQ. The V gene end was trimmed by 0 bases and the J gene end by 3 bases; junction bases not matched to a gene: 5. The length of the CDR3 is 16 residues.

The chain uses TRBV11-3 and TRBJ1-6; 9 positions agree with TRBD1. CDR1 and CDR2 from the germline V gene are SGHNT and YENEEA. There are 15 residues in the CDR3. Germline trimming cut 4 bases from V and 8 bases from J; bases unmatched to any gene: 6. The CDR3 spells CASSSGTGKDSPLHF. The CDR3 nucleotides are TGTGCCAGCAGCTCAGGGACAGGGAAGGATTCACCCCTCCACTTT.

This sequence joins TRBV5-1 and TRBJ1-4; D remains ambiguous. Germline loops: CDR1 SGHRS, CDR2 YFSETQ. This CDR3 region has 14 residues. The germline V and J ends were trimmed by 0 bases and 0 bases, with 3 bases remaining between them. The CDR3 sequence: CASSLVATNEKLFF. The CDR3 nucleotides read TGCGCCAGCAGCTTGGTAGCAACTAATGAAAAACTGTTTTTT.

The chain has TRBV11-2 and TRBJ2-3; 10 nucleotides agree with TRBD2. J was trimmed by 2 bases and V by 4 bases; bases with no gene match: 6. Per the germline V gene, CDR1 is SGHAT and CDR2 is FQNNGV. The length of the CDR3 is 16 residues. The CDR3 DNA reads TGTGCCAGCAGCTCCTGGACTAGCGGAGCCACAGATACGCAGTATTTT. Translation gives CASSSWTSGATDTQYF.

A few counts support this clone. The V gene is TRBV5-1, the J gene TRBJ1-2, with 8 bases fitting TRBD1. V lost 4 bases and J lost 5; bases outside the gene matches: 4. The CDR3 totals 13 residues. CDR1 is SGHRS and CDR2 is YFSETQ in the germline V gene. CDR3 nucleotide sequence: TGCGCCAGCAGCAATGGACAGGGTTATGGCTACACCTTC. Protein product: CASSNGQGYGYTF.

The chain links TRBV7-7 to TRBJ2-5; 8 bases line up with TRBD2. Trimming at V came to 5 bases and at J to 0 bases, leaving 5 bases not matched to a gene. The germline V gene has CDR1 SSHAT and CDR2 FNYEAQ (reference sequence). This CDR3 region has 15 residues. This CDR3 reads CASSPGLAYQETQYF. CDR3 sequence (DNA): TGTGCCAGCAGCCCCGGACTAGCTTACCAAGAGACCCAGTACTTC.

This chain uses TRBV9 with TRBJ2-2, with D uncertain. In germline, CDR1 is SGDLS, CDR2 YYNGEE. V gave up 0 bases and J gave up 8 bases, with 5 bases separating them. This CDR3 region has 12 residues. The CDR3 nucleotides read TGTGCCAGCAGCGTAGTTATTGGGGAGCTGTTTTTT. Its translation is CASSVVIGELFF.

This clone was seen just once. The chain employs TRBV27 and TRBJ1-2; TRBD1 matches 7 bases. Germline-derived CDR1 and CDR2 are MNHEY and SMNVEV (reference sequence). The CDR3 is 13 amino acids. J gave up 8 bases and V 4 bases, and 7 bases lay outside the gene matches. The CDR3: CASSYTGVDGYTF. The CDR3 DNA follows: TGTGCCAGCAGTTACACAGGGGTGGACGGCTACACCTTC.

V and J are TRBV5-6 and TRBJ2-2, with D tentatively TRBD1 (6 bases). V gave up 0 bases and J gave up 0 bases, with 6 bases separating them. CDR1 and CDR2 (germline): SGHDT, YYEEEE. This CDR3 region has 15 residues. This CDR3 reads CASSLEGANTGELFF. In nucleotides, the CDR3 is TGTGCCAGCAGCTTGGAGGGGGCGAACACCGGGGAGCTGTTTTTT.

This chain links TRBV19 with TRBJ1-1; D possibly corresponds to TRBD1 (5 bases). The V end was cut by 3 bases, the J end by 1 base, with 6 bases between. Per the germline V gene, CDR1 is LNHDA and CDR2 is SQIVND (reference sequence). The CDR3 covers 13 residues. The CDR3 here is CASSIRENTEAFF. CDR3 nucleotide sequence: TGTGCCAGTAGTATCAGGGAGAACACTGAAGCTTTCTTT.

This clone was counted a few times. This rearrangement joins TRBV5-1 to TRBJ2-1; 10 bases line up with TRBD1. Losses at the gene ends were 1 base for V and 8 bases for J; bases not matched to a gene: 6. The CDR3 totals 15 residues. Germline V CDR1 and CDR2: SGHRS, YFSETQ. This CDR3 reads CASSLIRQGADEQFF. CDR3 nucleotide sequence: TGCGCCAGCAGCTTGATTCGACAGGGGGCGGATGAGCAGTTCTTC.

This CDR3 reads CASSLYSSNQPQHF. The CDR3 DNA reads TGTGCCAGCAGCCTCTACAGTAGCAATCAGCCCCAGCATTTT. The chain is built from TRBV28 and TRBJ1-5; D not resolved. Trimming cost V 6 bases and J 0 bases, with 9 bases left between them. CDR3 length: 14 amino acids. Germline V lookup: CDR1 MDHEN, CDR2 SYDVKM.

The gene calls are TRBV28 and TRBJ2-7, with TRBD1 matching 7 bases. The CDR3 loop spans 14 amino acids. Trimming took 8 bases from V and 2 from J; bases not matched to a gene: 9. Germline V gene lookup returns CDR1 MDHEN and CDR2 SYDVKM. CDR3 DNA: TGTGCCAGCGGGATCACAGGGGTTCCCTACGAGCAGTACTTC. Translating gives CASGITGVPYEQYF.

The CDR3 region is CASTSGAGGNNEQFF. In nucleotides, the CDR3 is TGTGCCAGCACCTCCGGAGCGGGGGGCAACAATGAGCAGTTCTTC. The J gene is TRBJ2-1, the V gene TRBV27, with 9 bases identical to TRBD2. This CDR3 spans 15 amino acids. The trim removed 7 bases at V and 5 bases at J, leaving 9 bases unmatched. The germline V gene has CDR1 MNHEY and CDR2 SMNVEV (reference sequence).

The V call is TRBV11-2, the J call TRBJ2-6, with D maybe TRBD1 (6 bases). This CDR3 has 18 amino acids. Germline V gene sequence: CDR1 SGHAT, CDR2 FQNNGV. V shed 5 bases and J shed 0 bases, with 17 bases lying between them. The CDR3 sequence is CASSDRTAGDSGANVLTF. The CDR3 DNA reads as TGTGCCAGCAGCGACCGGACAGCCGGAGACTCTGGGGCCAACGTCCTGACTTTC.

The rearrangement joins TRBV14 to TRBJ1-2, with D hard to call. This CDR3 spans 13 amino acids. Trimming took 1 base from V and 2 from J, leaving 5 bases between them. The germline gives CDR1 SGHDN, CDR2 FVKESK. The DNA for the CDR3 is TGTGCCAGCAGCCAAGTCGGGAACTATGGCTACACCTTC. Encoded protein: CASSQVGNYGYTF.